This T cell receptor (beta chain) was documented in a study of T cell responses to AZD1222 COVID-19 vaccine. TCRdb's copy holds only in-frame clones and misses some; the assay was immunoSEQ multiplex PCR. The profile shows about 160,000 clones, 94% of them singletons. Study results and caveats: Spike-specific TCR breadth and depth grew following two AZD1222 doses.

The CDR3 spans 15 residues. The germline CDR1 and CDR2 sequences are KGHSH and LQKENI. Unmatched junction bases numbered 10, after V lost 6 bases and J lost 6 bases. Notes on this clone: Its antigen remains unidentified.

The source was peripheral blood, collected on day 0 of AZD1222 vaccination. The source of this sequence is an adult in good health. The rearrangement joins TRBV18 to TRBJ1-5; the match to TRBD1 covers 8 bases. CDR3 in amino acids: CASSSGQGIGQPQHF. Written as DNA, the CDR3 is TGTGCCAGCTCCTCCGGACAGGGAATCGGTCAGCCCCAGCATTTT. Full variable domain (outside the CDR3, taken from reference TRBV18 and TRBJ1-5): NAGVMQNPRHLVRRRGQEARLRCSPMKGHSHVYWYRQLPEEGLKFMVYLQKENIIDESGMPKERFSAEFPKEGPSILRIQQVVRGDSAAYFCASSSGQGIGQPQHFGDGTRLSIL.